The 18 T cell receptor beta chains reported below all come from one sample, sequenced in a study of cytomegalovirus exposure and HLA in healthy donors. PCR involved 60 Vbeta and 13 Jbeta primers. Repertoires were generated with immunoSEQ multiplex PCR, while TCRdb's copy carries only in-frame clones and drops some. The repertoire holds more than 85,000 clones, about 75% seen once, with around 10% in the top ten. Material for sequencing was PBMCs. These receptors came from a man younger than 40 in good health and CMV-seropositive.

The sample holds a few counts of this clone. The CDR3 nucleotides read TGCGCCAGCAGCCAAGCTCCAAGGGACAGGGGCGACGAGCAGTACTTC. Its protein is CASSQAPRDRGDEQYF. V and J are TRBV4-3 and TRBJ2-7; 10 bases are shared with TRBD1. The CDR3 totals 16 residues. Per germline, CDR1 LGHNA and CDR2 YSLEER. Losses at the gene ends were 1 base for V and 5 bases for J; bases not matched to a gene: 8.

This chain links TRBV11-2 with TRBJ2-2; possibly TRBD1 for D (6 bases). CDR1 is SGHAT, CDR2 FQNNGV, per germline. The CDR3 length is 16 residues. V lost 4 bases to trimming and J lost 2 bases, with 14 bases between them. CDR3 nucleotide sequence: TGTGCCAGCAGCTCCCCCCGGACAGCTAACACCGGGGAGCTGTTTTTT. It codes for CASSSPRTANTGELFF.

V and J are TRBV28 and TRBJ2-5, with TRBD1 matching 7 bases. The end of the DNA fits TRBJ2-7 better, so the J call may be wrong. The CDR3 is made up of 14 amino acids. The V gene's germline CDR1 is MDHEN and CDR2 SYDVKM. The CDR3 region has the DNA TGTGCCAGCAGTAGACAGGGTTCTTACTACGAGCAGTACTTC. This codes for CASSRQGSYYEQYF.

The chain recombines TRBV18 with TRBJ1-4; perhaps TRBD1 as D (6 bases). This CDR3 is 13 amino acids long. Trimming removed 6 bases at V and 8 bases at J, with 13 bases between. CDR1 and CDR2 from the germline V gene are KGHSH and LQKENI. CDR3 DNA sequence: TGTGCCAGCTCGCAACAGGGTTACGAAAAACTGTTTTTT. Protein: CASSQQGYEKLFF.

This sequence joins TRBV5-1 and TRBJ2-7, with D perhaps matching TRBD2 (5 bases). Germline V lookup: CDR1 SGHRS, CDR2 YFSETQ. The CDR3 runs 20 residues. Deletions cut 4 bases from V and 4 bases from J, with 33 bases between. The CDR3 protein is CASSPRTGGGARAKVYEQYF. CDR3 in DNA: TGCGCCAGCAGCCCGAGGACTGGCGGCGGCGCACGGGCGAAGGTATACGAGCAGTACTTC.

The chain has TRBV13 and TRBJ1-4; the D is unclear. The CDR3 consists of 15 residues. Germline V gives CDR1 PRHDT, CDR2 FYEKMQ (reference sequence). V lost 5 bases, J lost 5 bases, and 15 bases lay in between. The CDR3 here is CASSGRTNRNEKLFF. The CDR3 DNA reads TGTGCCAGCAGCGGACGGACTAACCGAAATGAAAAACTGTTTTTT. Complete variable domain (other parts from reference TRBV13 and TRBJ1-4): AAGVIQSPRHLIKEKRETATLKCYPIPRHDTVYWYQQGPGQDPQFLISFYEKMQSDKGSIPDRFSAQQFSDYHSELNMSSLELGDSALYFCASSGRTNRNEKLFFGSGTQLSVL.

The chain has TRBV7-2 and TRBJ2-7, with D uncertain. Germline loops: CDR1 SGHTA, CDR2 FQGNSA. The length of the CDR3 is 11 residues. V was shortened by 2 bases and J by 4 bases, with 3 bases between the two germline ends. CDR3 sequence (DNA): TGTGCCAGCAGCTTAATATACGAGCAGTACTTC. Protein: CASSLIYEQYF.

The table lists this clone with a count of one. J is TRBJ2-7 and V is TRBV6-1; 7 nucleotides align to TRBD2. The germline V gene encodes CDR1 MNHNS and CDR2 SASEGT. There are 14 residues in the CDR3. The J segment lost 4 bases and the V segment lost 3 bases, leaving 6 bases of the junction unmatched. CDR3 sequence: CASSERLADYEQYF. DNA of the CDR3: TGTGCCAGCAGTGAGAGGCTAGCGGATTACGAGCAGTACTTC.

This chain connects TRBV10-3 to TRBJ2-7; 9 bases are a match to TRBD2. V dropped 1 base and J dropped 2; count of bases not matched to a gene: 3. Germline CDR1 is ENHRY and CDR2 is SYGVKD. The CDR3 totals 15 residues. Here the CDR3 DNA reads TGTGCCATCAGTGAGTGGGCTAGCGGGACCTACGAGCAGTACTTC. It codes for CAISEWASGTYEQYF.

CDR3 nucleotides: TGTGCCAGCAGCGCCCCGTCAGGTGACCGCCCTATCTACGAGCAGTACTTC. Amino acids: CASSAPSGDRPIYEQYF. This chain uses TRBV7-9 with TRBJ2-7, with unresolved D. The V gene lost 5 bases and the J gene lost 3 bases, with 23 bases spanning the gap. CDR3 length equals 17 residues. Per the germline V gene, CDR1 is SEHNR and CDR2 is FQNEAQ (reference sequence).

The chain recombines TRBV4-1 with TRBJ1-4; a possible D gene is TRBD1 (6 bases). Per germline, CDR1 MGHRA and CDR2 YSYEKL. V was clipped by 2 bases and J by 11 bases, with 21 bases between them. There are 16 residues in the CDR3. This chain's CDR3 is CASSQPTGSWMGKLFF. In nucleotides, the CDR3 is TGCGCCAGCAGCCAACCGACAGGTAGCTGGATGGGGAAACTGTTTTTT.

The chain has TRBV7-2 and TRBJ1-5; D is ambiguous. CDR3 length equals 15 residues. Germline V gene sequence: CDR1 SGHTA, CDR2 FQGNSA. Trimming took off 5 bases at V and 6 bases at J, with 17 bases between the two ends. The CDR3 bases are TGTGCCAGCAGCACAGACACAAACGAAGGTCAGCCCCAGCATTTT. Translated, it gives CASSTDTNEGQPQHF.

V usage is TRBV19 and J usage is TRBJ1-2; tentatively, D is TRBD1 (6 bases). Trimming stripped 5 bases from V and 6 bases from J, with 16 bases between. CDR3 length equals 14 residues. Germline V CDR1 and CDR2: LNHDA, SQIVND (reference sequence). CDR3 sequence: CASSQGTLKDGYTF. CDR3 in DNA: TGTGCCAGTAGTCAAGGGACATTGAAAGATGGCTACACCTTC.

The chain combines TRBV5-6 with TRBJ1-6; D uncertain. CDR3 size: 15 residues. CDR1 SGHDT and CDR2 YYEEEE come from the germline V gene. V lost 4 bases and J lost 3, with 11 bases in between. The CDR3 spells CASSEGALYNSPLHF. Here the CDR3 DNA reads TGTGCCAGCAGCGAAGGAGCTCTCTATAATTCACCCCTCCACTTT.

This clone was observed once. The chain couples TRBV5-4 to TRBJ2-7; 9 positions agree with TRBD2. The trim removed 3 bases at V and 2 bases at J, leaving 9 bases unmatched. Germline V gene lookup returns CDR1 SGHNT and CDR2 YYREEE (reference sequence). The CDR3 contains 16 residues. As DNA, the CDR3 is TGTGCCAGCAGCTCGGGCGCTAGCGGGGTTGCCTACGAGCAGTACTTC. It is translated as CASSSGASGVAYEQYF.

Remarks on this clone: The junction and the germline gene differ at one end; a read error may be behind it. The chain couples TRBV7-9 to TRBJ1-6, with TRBD1 matching 8 bases. This CDR3 has 15 amino acids. Looked up from germline, CDR1 is SEHNR and CDR2 is FQNEAQ (reference sequence). The CDR3 DNA sequence: TGTTCCAGCAGGTCCCCCGACAGGGGTGATTCACCCCTCCACTTT. It encodes CSSRSPDRGDSPLHF.

The table lists this clone with a few counts. The rearrangement uses TRBV5-1 and TRBJ2-5; a weak D match, TRBD2 (6 bases). The CDR3 totals 14 residues. V lost 0 bases and J lost 2, with 8 bases in between. Germline V CDR1 and CDR2: SGHRS, YFSETQ. The CDR3 here is CASSLGGGQETQYF. CDR3 coding DNA: TGCGCCAGCAGCTTGGGTGGGGGGCAAGAGACCCAGTACTTC.

This sequence joins TRBV18 and TRBJ2-5; perhaps TRBD1 as D (6 bases). Germline V gene data show CDR1 as KGHSH and CDR2 as LQKENI. The CDR3 has 18 residues. V shed 6 bases and J shed 4 bases, with 27 bases lying between them. The CDR3 loop is CASSANPPTNREPETQYF. As DNA, the CDR3 is TGTGCCAGCTCCGCGAACCCCCCGACAAACAGGGAGCCAGAGACCCAGTACTTC.